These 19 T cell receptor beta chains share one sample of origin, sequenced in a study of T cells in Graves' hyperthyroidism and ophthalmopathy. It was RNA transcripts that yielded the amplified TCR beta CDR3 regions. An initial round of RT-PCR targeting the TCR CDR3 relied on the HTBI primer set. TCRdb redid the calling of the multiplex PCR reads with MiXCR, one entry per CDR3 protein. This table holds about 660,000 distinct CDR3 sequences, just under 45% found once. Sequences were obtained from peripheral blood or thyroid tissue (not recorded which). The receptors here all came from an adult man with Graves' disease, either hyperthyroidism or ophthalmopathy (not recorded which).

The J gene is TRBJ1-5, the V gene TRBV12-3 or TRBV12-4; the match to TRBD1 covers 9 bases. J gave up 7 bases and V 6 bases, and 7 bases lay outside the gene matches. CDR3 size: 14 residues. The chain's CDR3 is CASSRRTGDQPQHF. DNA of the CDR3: TGTGCCAGCAGCCGAAGGACAGGGGACCAGCCCCAGCATTTT.

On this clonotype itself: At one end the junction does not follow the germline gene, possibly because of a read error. CDR3 protein: CASSLAPGSHEQYF. CDR3 sequence (DNA): TGTGCTAGCAGCTTAGCGCCAGGCTCCCACGAGCAGTACTTC. The rearrangement uses TRBV7-8 and TRBJ2-7; D possibly corresponds to TRBD2 (5 bases). The CDR3 runs to 14 residues. Per the germline V gene, CDR1 is SGHVS and CDR2 is FQNEAQ.

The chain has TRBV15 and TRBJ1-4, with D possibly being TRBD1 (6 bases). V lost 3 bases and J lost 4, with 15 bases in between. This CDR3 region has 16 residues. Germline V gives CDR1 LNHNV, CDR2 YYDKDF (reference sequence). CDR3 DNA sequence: TGTGCCACCAGCAGGGAGAGGACAGCACTTAATGAAAAACTGTTTTTT. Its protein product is CATSRERTALNEKLFF.

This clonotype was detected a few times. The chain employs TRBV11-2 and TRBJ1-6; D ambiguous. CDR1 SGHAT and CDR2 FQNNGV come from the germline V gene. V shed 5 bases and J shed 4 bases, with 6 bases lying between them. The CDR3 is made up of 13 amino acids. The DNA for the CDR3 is TGTGCCAGCAGCAGCGGGTATAATTCACCCCTCCACTTT. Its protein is CASSSGYNSPLHF.

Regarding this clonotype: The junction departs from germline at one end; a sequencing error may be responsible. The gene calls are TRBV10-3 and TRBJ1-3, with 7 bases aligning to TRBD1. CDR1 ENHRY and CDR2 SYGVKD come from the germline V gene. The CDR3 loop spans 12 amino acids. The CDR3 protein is CAISATGVTSTF. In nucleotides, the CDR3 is TGTGCCATCAGTGCTACAGGGGTCACCTCGACTTTT.

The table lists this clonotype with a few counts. The CDR3 region is CASTLYAALDEKLFF. The CDR3 DNA sequence: TGTGCCAGCACCCTTTATGCCGCACTAGATGAAAAACTGTTTTTT. V usage is TRBV10-3 and J usage is TRBJ1-4; D is unresolved. Germline V lookup: CDR1 ENHRY, CDR2 SYGVKD. V was pared by 10 bases and J by 6 bases, with 21 bases between. The CDR3 is 15 amino acids.

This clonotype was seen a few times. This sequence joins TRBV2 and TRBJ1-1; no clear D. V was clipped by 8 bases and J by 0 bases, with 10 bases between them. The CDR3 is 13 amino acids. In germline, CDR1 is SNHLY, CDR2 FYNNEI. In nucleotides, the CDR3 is TGTGCCAGCGCGGGCAGCTTGAACACTGAAGCTTTCTTT. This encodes CASAGSLNTEAFF.

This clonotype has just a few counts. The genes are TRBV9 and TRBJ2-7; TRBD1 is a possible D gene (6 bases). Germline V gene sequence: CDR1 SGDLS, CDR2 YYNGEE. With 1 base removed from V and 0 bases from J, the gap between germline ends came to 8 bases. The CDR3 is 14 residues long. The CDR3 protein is CASSVMDSSYEQYF. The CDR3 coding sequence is TGTGCCAGCAGCGTAATGGACAGCTCCTACGAGCAGTACTTC.

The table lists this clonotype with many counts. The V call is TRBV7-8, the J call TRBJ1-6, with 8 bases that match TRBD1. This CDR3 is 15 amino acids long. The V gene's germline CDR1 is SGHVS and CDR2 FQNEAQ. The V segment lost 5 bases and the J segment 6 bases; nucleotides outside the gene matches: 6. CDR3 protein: CASSTADRANSPLHF. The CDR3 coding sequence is TGTGCCAGCAGCACAGCGGACAGGGCTAATTCACCCCTCCACTTT. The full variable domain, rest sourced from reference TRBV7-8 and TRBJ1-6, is GAGVSQSPRYKVAKRGQDVALRCDPISGHVSLFWYQQALGQGPEFLTYFQNEAQLDKSGLPSDRFFAERPEGSVSTLKIQRTQQEDSAVYLCASSTADRANSPLHFGNGTRLTVT.

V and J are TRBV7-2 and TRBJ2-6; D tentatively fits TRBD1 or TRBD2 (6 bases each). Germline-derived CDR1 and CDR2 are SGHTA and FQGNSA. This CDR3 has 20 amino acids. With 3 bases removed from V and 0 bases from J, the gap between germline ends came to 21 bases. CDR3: CASSLEGVRGLNSGANVLTF. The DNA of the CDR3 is TGTGCCAGCAGCTTGGAGGGGGTTCGCGGGCTAAACTCTGGGGCCAACGTCCTGACTTTC.

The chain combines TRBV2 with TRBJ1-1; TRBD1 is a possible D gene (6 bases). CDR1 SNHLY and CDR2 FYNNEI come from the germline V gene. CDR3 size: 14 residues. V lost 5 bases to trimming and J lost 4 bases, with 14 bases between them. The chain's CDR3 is CASSKIRGATEAFF. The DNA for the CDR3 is TGTGCCAGCAGTAAGATCCGGGGGGCCACTGAAGCTTTCTTT.

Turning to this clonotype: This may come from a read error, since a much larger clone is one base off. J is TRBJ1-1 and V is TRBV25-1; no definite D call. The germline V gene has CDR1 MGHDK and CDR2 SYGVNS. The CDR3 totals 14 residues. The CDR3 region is CASSLDWSNTEAFF. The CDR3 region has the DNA TGCGCCAGCAGCTTGGACTGGTCGAACACTGAAGCTTTCTTT. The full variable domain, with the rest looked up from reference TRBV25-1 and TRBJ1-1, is EADIYQTPRYLVIGTGKKITLECSQTMGHDKMYWYQQDPGMELHLIHYSYGVNSTEKGDLSSESTVSRIRTEHFPLTLESARPSHTSQYLCASSLDWSNTEAFFGQGTRLTVV.

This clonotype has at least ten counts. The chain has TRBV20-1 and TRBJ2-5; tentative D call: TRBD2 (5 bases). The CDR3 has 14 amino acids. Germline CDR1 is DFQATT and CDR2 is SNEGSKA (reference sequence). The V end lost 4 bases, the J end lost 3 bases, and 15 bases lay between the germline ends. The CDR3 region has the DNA TGCAGTGCTAAGGGCGGGCTTCTTGAAGAGACCCAGTACTTC. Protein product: CSAKGGLLEETQYF.

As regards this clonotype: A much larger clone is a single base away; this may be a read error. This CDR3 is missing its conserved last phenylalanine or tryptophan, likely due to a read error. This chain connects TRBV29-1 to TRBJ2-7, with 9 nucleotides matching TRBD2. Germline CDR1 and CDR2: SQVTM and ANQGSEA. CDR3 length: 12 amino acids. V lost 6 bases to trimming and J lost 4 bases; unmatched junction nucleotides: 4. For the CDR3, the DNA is TGCAGCGTAAGCGGGAGGTCTTACGAGCAGTACCTC. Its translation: CSVSGRSYEQYL.

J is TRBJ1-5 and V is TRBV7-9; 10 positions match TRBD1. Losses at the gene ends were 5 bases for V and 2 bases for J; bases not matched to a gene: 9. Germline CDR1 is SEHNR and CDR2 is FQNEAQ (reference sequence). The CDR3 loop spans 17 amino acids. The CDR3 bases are TGTGCCAGCAGCGCTCCTGGACAGGGGGTGCGCAATCAGCCCCAGCATTTT. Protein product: CASSAPGQGVRNQPQHF. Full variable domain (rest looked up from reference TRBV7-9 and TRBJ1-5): DTGVSQNPRHKITKRGQNVTFRCDPISEHNRLYWYRQTLGQGPEFLTYFQNEAQLEKSRLLSDRFSAERPKGSFSTLEIQRTEQGDSAMYLCASSAPGQGVRNQPQHFGDGTRLSIL.

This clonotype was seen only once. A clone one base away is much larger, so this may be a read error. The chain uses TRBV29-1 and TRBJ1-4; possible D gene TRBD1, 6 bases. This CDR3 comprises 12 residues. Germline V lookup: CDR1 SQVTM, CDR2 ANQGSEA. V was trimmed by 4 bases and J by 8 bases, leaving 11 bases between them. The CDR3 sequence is CSVGTAGEKLFF. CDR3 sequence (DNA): TGCAGCGTTGGGACAGCGGGGGAAAAACTGTTTTTT.

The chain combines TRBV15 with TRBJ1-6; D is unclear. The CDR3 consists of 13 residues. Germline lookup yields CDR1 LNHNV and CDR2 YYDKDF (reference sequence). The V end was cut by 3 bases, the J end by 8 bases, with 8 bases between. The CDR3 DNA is TGTGCCACCAGCAGCGGGCCTTATTCACCCCTCCACTTT. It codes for CATSSGPYSPLHF.

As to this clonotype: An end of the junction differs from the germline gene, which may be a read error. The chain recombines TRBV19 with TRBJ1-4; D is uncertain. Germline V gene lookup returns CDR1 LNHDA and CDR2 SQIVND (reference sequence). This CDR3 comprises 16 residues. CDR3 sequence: CASSVDLPSAGEKLFF. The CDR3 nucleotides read TGTGCCAGTAGTGTAGATCTACCCTCCGCCGGAGAAAAACTGTTTTTT.

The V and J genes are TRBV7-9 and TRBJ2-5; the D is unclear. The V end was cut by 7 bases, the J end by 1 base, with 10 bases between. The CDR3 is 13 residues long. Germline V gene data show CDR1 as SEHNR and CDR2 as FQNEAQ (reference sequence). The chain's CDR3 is CASTGWTQETQYF. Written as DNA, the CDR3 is TGTGCCAGCACGGGCTGGACCCAAGAGACCCAGTACTTC.